Described below is a single T cell receptor beta chain sequence and its context. This record comes from a study of blood T cell repertoires in COVID-19. Turning to the study itself: Material from acute and convalescent COVID-19 was sourced from the United States, Italy and Spain. Sample material is recorded as cDNA or gDNA derived from T cells, B-cell-depleted T cells, or PBMCs.

Per the original data handling: Cell counts per sample came from amplifying reference gene primers. This table comes from immunoSEQ multiplex PCR, and its TCRdb copy is limited to in-frame clones, with some not included. V, J and clone size derive from that table, while D and trimming were established from the DNA sequence. The data show some 150,000 clones, 75% to 85% seen once. V lost 3 bases, J lost 6 bases, and 8 bases stayed unmatched. Germline CDR1 LNHDA, CDR2 SQIVND (reference sequence). The CDR3 consists of 15 residues. The rearrangement joins TRBV19 to TRBJ2-7, with 10 bases lining up with TRBD1. Sequencing used peripheral blood. The receptor was isolated from a woman aged 45-59 years with acute or convalescent COVID-19. CDR3 loop: CASSILPGQGGEQYF. CDR3 in DNA: TGTGCCAGTAGTATTCTTCCTGGACAGGGGGGCGAGCAGTACTTC.